What follows are 13 T cell receptor beta chains derived from one specimen sequenced in a study of molecular identifiers for immune sequencing clone quantification. TCRdb reprocessed the PCR reads via MiXCR and lists one record per CDR3 protein. This sample has about 320,000 distinct CDR3 sequences; around a fifth occur once, and the top ten carry roughly 0.86%. Input material: naive CD8+ T cells from blood, with Jurkat cell RNA spiked in. Subset here: FACS-sorted CD8+CD4-CCR7+CD45RA+ naive T cells. Source of these receptors: a human donor in good health. Some libraries in this study had Jurkat cell RNA spiked in.

With respect to this clonotype: A much larger clone is a single base away; this may be a read error. The chain joins TRBV7-9 to TRBJ1-2, with D unclear. This CDR3 has 15 residues. Germline V gene sequence: CDR1 SEHNR, CDR2 FQNEAQ (reference sequence). The chain's CDR3 is CASSQQPAVFYGCTF. CDR3 DNA sequence: TGTGCCAGCAGCCAACAGCCGGCGGTATTCTATGGCTGCACCTTC.

Concerning this clonotype itself: A much larger clone sits a single nucleotide away, making a read error possible. The J gene is TRBJ2-3, the V gene TRBV6-2 or TRBV6-3; D perhaps matches TRBD2 (6 bases). Germline V lookup: CDR1 MNHEY, CDR2 SVGEGT. CDR3 length: 11 amino acids. The CDR3 nucleotides read TGTGCCAGCAGTTCGGGAGATGCGCAGTATTTT. It codes for CASSSGDAQYF.

Details on this clonotype: A much larger clone differs by one base, so this may be a read error. The chain has TRBV6-1 and TRBJ1-5, with 8 bases aligning to TRBD1. This CDR3 is 17 amino acids long. Losses at the gene ends were 7 bases for V and 7 bases for J; bases not matched to a gene: 18. Germline CDR1 is MNHNS and CDR2 is SASEGT. The CDR3, as DNA: TGTGCCAGCATAAGGTCAGGGGGCGCGAACGGGGAACAGCCCCAGCATTTT. This sequence encodes CASIRSGGANGEQPQHF.

This chain connects TRBV13 to TRBJ2-1; TRBD1 matches at 8 bases. V lost 7 bases, J lost 8 bases, and 16 bases stayed unmatched. The CDR3 runs 16 residues. CDR1 is PRHDT and CDR2 is FYEKMQ in the germline V gene (reference sequence). CDR3 region: CASNLLGPQGADEQFF. The CDR3 region has the DNA TGTGCCAGCAACCTCCTAGGCCCCCAGGGGGCCGATGAGCAGTTCTTC. Combining the CDR3 with reference TRBV13 and TRBJ2-1 gives the whole variable domain AAGVIQSPRHLIKEKRETATLKCYPIPRHDTVYWYQQGPGQDPQFLISFYEKMQSDKGSIPDRFSAQQFSDYHSELNMSSLELGDSALYFCASNLLGPQGADEQFFGPGTRLTVL.

This clonotype occurred many times. This chain joins TRBV14 and TRBJ1-2; 9 nucleotides line up with TRBD1. CDR3 length equals 14 residues. Germline V gives CDR1 SGHDN, CDR2 FVKESK. The junction had 9 bases not matched to a gene; V was cut back by 5 bases and J by 8 bases. CDR3 bases: TGTGCCAGCAGCAAGTTGGGACAGGGTTCGGGCTACACCTTC. It yields the protein CASSKLGQGSGYTF.

For this clonotype: Being one base from a much bigger clone, this may be a read error. It is unclear where the CDR3 begins or ends on the DNA, so no DNA is shown, and the CDR3 is as TCRdb lists it. The chain employs TRBV19 and TRBJ1-5. The CDR3 spans 15 amino acids, including both terminal residues. Germline CDR1 is LNHDA and CDR2 is SQIVND (reference sequence). CDR3 loop: CASRWGLGSNQPRHF.

The V gene is TRBV9, the J gene TRBJ1-5; TRBD1 is a possible D gene (5 bases). The CDR3 totals 14 residues. Germline loops: CDR1 SGDLS, CDR2 YYNGEE. V was trimmed by 6 bases and J by 5 bases, leaving 15 bases between them. For the CDR3, the DNA is TGTGCCAGCAACCCGACAGAGACTTATCAGCCCCAGCATTTT. It codes for CASNPTETYQPQHF.

Remarks on this clonotype: This CDR3 fails to terminate in the conserved phenylalanine or tryptophan, so it likely reflects a read error. The chain couples TRBV5-1 to TRBJ2-7; 7 bases are a match to TRBD2. Germline V gene data show CDR1 as SGHRS and CDR2 as YFSETQ. Trimming at V came to 4 bases and at J to 0 bases, leaving 7 bases not matched to a gene. The CDR3 loop spans 15 amino acids. CDR3 amino acids: CASSLDGGGSYEQYS. CDR3 DNA sequence: TGCGCCAGCAGCCTGGATGGGGGGGGCTCCTACGAGCAGTACTCC.

This clonotype showed up many times. V gene TRBV6-5 combines with J gene TRBJ2-7; D possibly uses TRBD1 or TRBD2 (5 bases each). Trimming removed 1 base from V and 2 bases from J, with 15 bases in between. Germline lookup yields CDR1 MNHEY and CDR2 SVGAGI. The CDR3 consists of 16 residues. The CDR3 coding sequence is TGTGCCAGCAGTTACTATCGGGACCCAGGAGCCTACGAGCAGTACTTC. It encodes CASSYYRDPGAYEQYF.

Note on this clonotype: It may be a read error: a sequence one base away is much more abundant. V gene TRBV6-1 combines with J gene TRBJ2-1; unclear D gene. The CDR3 is 13 residues long. CDR1 is MNHNS and CDR2 is SASEGT in the germline V gene. V lost 6 bases and J 11 bases, leaving 17 bases between the germline ends. The DNA for the CDR3 is TGTGCCAGCAGGCCAAGATCTCTAGGACAGCAGTTCTTC. It translates to CASRPRSLGQQFF.

A note on this clonotype: Germline is not matched at one junction end, which may reflect a read error. The chain is built from TRBV15 and TRBJ2-7; the match to TRBD1 covers 7 bases. CDR3 size: 14 residues. Germline V gives CDR1 LNHNV, CDR2 YYDKDF (reference sequence). CDR3 in amino acids: CTTSNRGPTYEQYF. The CDR3, as DNA: TGTACCACCAGCAACAGGGGACCAACCTACGAGCAGTACTTC.

This clonotype occurred a few times. The rearrangement joins TRBV4-3 to TRBJ2-3, with D unresolved. The CDR3 consists of 15 residues. Germline lookup yields CDR1 LGHNA and CDR2 YSLEER. Trimming cost V 1 base and J 0 bases, with 8 bases left between them. In DNA form, the CDR3 reads TGCGCCAGCAGCCAAGCCTTTCCCAGCACAGATACGCAGTATTTT. Translating gives CASSQAFPSTDTQYF.

Turning to this clonotype: Just one base apart from a much larger clone, this may be a read error. DNA for the CDR3: TGCAGTGCTAGCGGCCGGGGTGAAAGGGAAGCTTTCTTT. This sequence encodes CSASGRGEREAFF. The chain links TRBV20-1 to TRBJ1-1; D not resolved. This CDR3 contains 13 residues. V was shortened by 3 bases and J by 8 bases, with 16 bases between the two germline ends. Germline V CDR1 and CDR2: DFQATT, SNEGSKA (reference sequence).